A selection of T cell receptor beta chains follows, all from one sample in a study of MAIT cells during Salmonella Paratyphi A infection. TCRdb used MiXCR to reprocess the 5' RACE reads, holding one entry per CDR3 protein. Of about 1,300 distinct CDR3 sequences listed, around 52% are singletons. Sample: MAIT cells from blood, taken at the first sampling point of the challenge study. The receptors derive from a person between 18 and 75 years old who was deliberately infected with Salmonella Paratyphi A in a paratyphoid fever challenge study. The CDR3 runs from the conserved cysteine through the conserved F or W. The D gene is left open where the match is weak. Only part of the rows carry a size: once, few, many, or a class if the clone is expanded.

V	J	size	length	D	DNA	CDR3
TRBV4-2	TRBJ2-6	large	16	-	TGTGCCAGCAGCCAAGATAGGGGCTCTGGGGCCAACGTCCTGACTTTC	CASSQDRGSGANVLTF
TRBV28	TRBJ2-2	-	15	TRBD1	TGTGCCAGCAGTAGCGGACAGGGGGACACCGGGGAGCTGTTTTTT	CASSSGQGDTGELFF
TRBV20-1	TRBJ2-1	-	13	-	TGCAGCCCGGTCGGAGAGGAGTCCAATGAGCAGTTCTTC	CSPVGEESNEQFF
TRBV20-1	TRBJ2-1	-	17	TRBD2	TGCAGTGCTATAGCAGGGACTAGCGGGGGGGACTACAATGAGCAGTTCTTC	CSAIAGTSGGDYNEQFF
TRBV4-3	TRBJ2-3	once	10	-	TGCGCCAGCAGCACAGATACGCAGTATTTT	CASSTDTQYF
TRBV20-1	TRBJ2-5	few	12	-	TGCAGTGCTAGAGATGGGGGGCAGACCCAGTACTTC	CSARDGGQTQYF
TRBV20-1	TRBJ2-1	-	20	TRBD2	TGCAGTGCTAGAGATGTGACTAGCAGCCCGGTCGGAGAGGAGTCCAATGAGCAGTTCTTC	CSARDVTSSPVGEESNEQFF
TRBV20-1	TRBJ2-7	-	15	TRBD1	TGCAGTGCTAGAGGGGGAGGGGACAGGGACTACGAGCAGTACTTC	CSARGGGDRDYEQYF
TRBV20-1	TRBJ2-7	-	14	-	TGCAGTGCTAGAGTTTTGTTAGGGTTTCACGAGCAGTACTTC	CSARVLLGFHEQYF
TRBV6-4	TRBJ2-1	medium-sized	15	-	TGTGCCAGCAGTGACTCGAGGGAGGCAGGGCATGAGCAGTTCTTC	CASSDSREAGHEQFF
TRBV6-2/TRBV6-3	TRBJ2-2	once	15	TRBD2	TGTGCCAGCAGCCAAGATAGCGGGAGCTCCTACGAGCTGTTTTTT	CASSQDSGSSYELFF
TRBV6-4	TRBJ2-1	-	15	-	TGTGCCAGCAGTGACGGGGGAGCAGGGTACAATGAGCAGTTCTTC	CASSDGGAGYNEQFF
TRBV20-1	TRBJ2-7	hyperexpanded	17	TRBD2	TGCAGTGCTAGGGCGGGAGAACCAAGCGGGCCTCCCTACGAGCAGTACTTC	CSARAGEPSGPPYEQYF
TRBV20-1	TRBJ2-5	-	14	-	TGCAGTGCTAGAGATGGGGGAGGCGCGGAGACCCAGTACTTC	CSARDGGGAETQYF
TRBV6-4	TRBJ1-5	-	13	-	TGTGCCAGCAGTAACAGCGAAAATCAGCCCCAGCATTTT	CASSNSENQPQHF
TRBV6-1	TRBJ2-7	large	15	TRBD1	TGTGCCAGCAGTGAAGTGGGGACAGGGGGGAGCGAGCAGTACTTC	CASSEVGTGGSEQYF
TRBV20-1	TRBJ2-7	few	16	TRBD1	TGCAGTGCCAGCAGTGAAGTGGGGACAGGGGGGAGCGAGCAGTACTTC	CSASSEVGTGGSEQYF
TRBV6-1	TRBJ2-1	-	14	TRBD1	TGTGCCAGCAGTGCCGGGACAGGGGGCGATGAGCAGTTCTTC	CASSAGTGGDEQFF
TRBV6-4	TRBJ2-3	few	14	TRBD2	TGTGCCAGCAGCCAAACTAGCGGGGCAGATACGCAGTATTTT	CASSQTSGADTQYF
TRBV10-3	TRBJ2-5	-	14	TRBD2	TGTGCCATCAGTGCCGGACTAGCCCAAGAGACCCAGTACTTC	CAISAGLAQETQYF
TRBV6-4	TRBJ1-6	few	13	-	TGTGCCAGCAGTGACTCAGGGAATTCACCCCTCCACTTT	CASSDSGNSPLHF
TRBV28	TRBJ2-1	-	15	TRBD1	TGTGCCAGCAGTCAGACAGGGGAGGTCTACAATGAGCAGTTCTTC	CASSQTGEVYNEQFF
TRBV20-1	TRBJ1-5	medium-sized	14	-	TGCAGTGCTAGTGGAGGTAGGGGAGGTCAGCCCCAGCATTTT	CSASGGRGGQPQHF
TRBV20-1	TRBJ2-1	medium-sized	16	TRBD2	TGCAGTGCCACAACCTTTTCCGGGACTACCTACAATGAGCAGTTCTTC	CSATTFSGTTYNEQFF
TRBV4-2	TRBJ2-5	-	21	-	-	CASSFYICSAKGGGVQETQYF
TRBV6-4	TRBJ2-1	-	14	TRBD2	TGTGCTAGAGATGTGACTAGCGCCTACAATGAGCAGTTCTTC	CARDVTSAYNEQFF